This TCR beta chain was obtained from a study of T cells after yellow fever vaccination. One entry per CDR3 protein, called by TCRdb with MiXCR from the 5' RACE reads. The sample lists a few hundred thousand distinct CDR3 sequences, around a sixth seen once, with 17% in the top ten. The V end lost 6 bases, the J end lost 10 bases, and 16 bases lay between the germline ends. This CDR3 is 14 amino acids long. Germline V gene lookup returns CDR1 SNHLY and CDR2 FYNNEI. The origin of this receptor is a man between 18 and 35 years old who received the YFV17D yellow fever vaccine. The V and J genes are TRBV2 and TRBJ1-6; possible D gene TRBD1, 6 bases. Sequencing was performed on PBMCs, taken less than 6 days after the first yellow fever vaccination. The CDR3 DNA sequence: TGTGCCAGCAGGGGAACAGGGTTTGGGTCACCCCTCCACTTT. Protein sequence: CASRGTGFGSPLHF.